The clone carrying this TCR beta chain was picked up a small number of times. The CDR3 is 16 residues long. Germline V gives CDR1 ENHRY, CDR2 SYGVKD. The ends were cut back, 2 bases at V and 5 bases at J, with 16 bases in the middle. This sample was included in a study of blood T cells in healthy people across ages. Primed by a sample-barcoded 5' primer and a J-beta primer mix, a second PCR proceeded for about 6 to 11 cycles. TCRdb re-called the 5' RACE reads through MiXCR, storing one row per CDR3 protein. The table lists around 1,500,000 distinct CDR3 sequences, 35% to 45% of them singletons. Each individual donor underwent a draw of ten milliliters of peripheral blood.

The sample consisted of blood. The J gene is TRBJ2-1, the V gene TRBV10-3; D not resolved. The TCR comes from a woman aged 18-29 years in good health. The CDR3 DNA is TGTGCCATCAGTGAGATGTGGGCAGTGGAGAACAATGAGCAGTTCTTC. This translates into CAISEMWAVENNEQFF.